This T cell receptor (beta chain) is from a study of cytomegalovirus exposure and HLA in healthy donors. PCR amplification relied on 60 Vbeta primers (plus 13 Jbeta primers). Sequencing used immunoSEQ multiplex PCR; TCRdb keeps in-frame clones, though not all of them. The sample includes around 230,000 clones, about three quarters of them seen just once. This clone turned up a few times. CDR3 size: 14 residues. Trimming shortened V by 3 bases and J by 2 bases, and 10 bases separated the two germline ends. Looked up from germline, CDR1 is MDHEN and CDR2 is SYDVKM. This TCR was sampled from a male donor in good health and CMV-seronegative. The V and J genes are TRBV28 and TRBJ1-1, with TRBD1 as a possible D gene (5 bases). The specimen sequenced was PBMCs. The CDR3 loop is CASSFRGLNTEAFF. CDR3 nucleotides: TGTGCCAGCAGTTTTAGGGGACTTAACACTGAAGCTTTCTTT.